Reported below is one TCR beta chain. As yet, its antigen is unknown. Employing constant-segment primers, 5'RACE generated TCR alpha and TCR beta cDNA libraries bearing sample barcodes and UMIs. Each CDR3 protein gets one entry after TCRdb re-called the 5' RACE reads with MiXCR. The table has just under 550,000 distinct CDR3 sequences, roughly 21% seen once. This entry belongs to a study of T-cell memory formation after mild COVID-19. Study summary: Largely donor-specific TCR clusters were found.

Findings and caveats of the study: Pre-infection memory held some responding clones, suggesting pre-existing cross-reactive T cells responded. Among clones peaking at day 37 in the second wave, SARS-CoV-2 specificity remained unconfirmed.

The origin of this receptor is an adult woman who had mild COVID-19 (a few samples of this study predate the infection). Cell type and time point are not known. The sample consisted of PBMCs or a T cell subset sorted from them (not recorded which).

The CDR3 coding sequence is TGTGCCAGCAGTTGGAGGGGGGGGACTGAAGCTTTCTTT. Residues: CASSWRGGTEAFF. The genes are TRBV6-6 and TRBJ1-1; the D gene is possibly TRBD1 (6 bases). CDR1 MNHNY and CDR2 SVGAGI come from the germline V gene (reference sequence). The CDR3 is 13 residues long. V was cut by 4 bases and J by 5 bases, with 11 bases left in between.